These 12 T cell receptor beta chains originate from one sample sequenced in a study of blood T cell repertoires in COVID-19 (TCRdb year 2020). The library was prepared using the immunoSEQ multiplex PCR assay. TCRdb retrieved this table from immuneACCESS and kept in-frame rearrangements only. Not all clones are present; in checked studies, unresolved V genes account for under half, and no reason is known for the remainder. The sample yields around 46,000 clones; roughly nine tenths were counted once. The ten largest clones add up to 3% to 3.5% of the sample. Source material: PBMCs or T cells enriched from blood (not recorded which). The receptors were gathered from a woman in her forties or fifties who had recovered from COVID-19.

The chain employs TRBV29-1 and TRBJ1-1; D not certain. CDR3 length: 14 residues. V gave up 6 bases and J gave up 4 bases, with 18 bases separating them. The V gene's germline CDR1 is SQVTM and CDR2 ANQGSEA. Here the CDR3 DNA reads TGCAGCGTCTGGGAAGAAGGACGGGGCACTGAAGCTTTCTTT. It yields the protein CSVWEEGRGTEAFF.

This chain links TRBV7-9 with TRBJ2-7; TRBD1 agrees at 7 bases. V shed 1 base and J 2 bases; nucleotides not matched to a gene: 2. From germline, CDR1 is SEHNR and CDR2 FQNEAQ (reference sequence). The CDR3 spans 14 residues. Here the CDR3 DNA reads TGTGCCAGCAGCTTAGAGGGGGCCACCTACGAGCAGTACTTC. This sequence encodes CASSLEGATYEQYF.

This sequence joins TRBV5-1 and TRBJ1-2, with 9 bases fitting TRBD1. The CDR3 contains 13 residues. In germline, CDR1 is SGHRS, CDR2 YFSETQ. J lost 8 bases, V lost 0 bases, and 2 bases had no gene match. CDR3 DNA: TGCGCCAGCAGCTTGGGGACAGGGGAAGGCTACACCTTC. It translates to CASSLGTGEGYTF. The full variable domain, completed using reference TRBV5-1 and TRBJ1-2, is KAGVTQTPRYLIKTRGQQVTLSCSPISGHRSVSWYQQTPGQGLQFLFEYFSETQRNKGNFPGRFSGRQFSNSRSEMNVSTLELGDSALYLCASSLGTGEGYTFGSGTRLTVV.

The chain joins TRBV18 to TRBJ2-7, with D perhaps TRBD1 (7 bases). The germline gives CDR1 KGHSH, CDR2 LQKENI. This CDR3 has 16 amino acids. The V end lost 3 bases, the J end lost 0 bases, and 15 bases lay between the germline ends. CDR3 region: CASSPLGGQLSYEQYF. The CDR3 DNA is TGTGCCAGCTCACCCCTGGGGGGACAGCTCTCCTACGAGCAGTACTTC.

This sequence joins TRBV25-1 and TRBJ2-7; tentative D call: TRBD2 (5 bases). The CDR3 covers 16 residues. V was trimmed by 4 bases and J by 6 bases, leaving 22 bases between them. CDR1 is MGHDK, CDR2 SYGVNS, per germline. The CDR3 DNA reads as TGTGCCAGCAGTGGGCCGAGGGCAGGTAAATGGGGCGAGCAGTACTTC. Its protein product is CASSGPRAGKWGEQYF.

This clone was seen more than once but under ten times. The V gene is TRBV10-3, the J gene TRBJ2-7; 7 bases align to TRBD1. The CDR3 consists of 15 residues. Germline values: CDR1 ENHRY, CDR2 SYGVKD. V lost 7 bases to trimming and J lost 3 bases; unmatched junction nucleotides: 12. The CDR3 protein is CAINPGTARYYEQYF. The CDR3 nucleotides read TGTGCCATCAATCCCGGGACAGCCAGATACTACGAGCAGTACTTC.

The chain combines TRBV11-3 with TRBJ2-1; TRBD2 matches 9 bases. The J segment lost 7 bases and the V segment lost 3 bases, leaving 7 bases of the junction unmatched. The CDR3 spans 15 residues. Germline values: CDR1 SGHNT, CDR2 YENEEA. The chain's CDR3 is CASSFGGGERNEQFF. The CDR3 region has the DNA TGTGCCAGCAGCTTCGGCGGGGGGGAGCGTAATGAGCAGTTCTTC.

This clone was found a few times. The CDR3 here is CASKGEGAGNQPQHF. In DNA, the CDR3 is TGTGCCAGCAAAGGAGAGGGAGCGGGCAATCAGCCCCAGCATTTT. The gene calls are TRBV2 and TRBJ1-5; the D is unclear. CDR1 and CDR2 from the germline V gene are SNHLY and FYNNEI. V was shortened by 7 bases and J by 2 bases, with 15 bases between the two germline ends. CDR3 size: 15 residues.

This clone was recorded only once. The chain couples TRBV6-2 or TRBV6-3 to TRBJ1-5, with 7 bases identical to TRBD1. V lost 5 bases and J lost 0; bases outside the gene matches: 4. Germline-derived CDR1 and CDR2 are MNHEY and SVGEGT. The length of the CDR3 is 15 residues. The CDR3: CASSRGQASNQPQHF. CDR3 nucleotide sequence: TGTGCCAGCAGTCGCGGACAGGCTAGCAATCAGCCCCAGCATTTT.

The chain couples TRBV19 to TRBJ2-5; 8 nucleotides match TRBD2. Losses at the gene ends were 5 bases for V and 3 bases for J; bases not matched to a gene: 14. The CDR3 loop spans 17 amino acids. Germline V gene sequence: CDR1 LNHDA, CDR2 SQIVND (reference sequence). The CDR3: CASSPPSSIAGKETQYF. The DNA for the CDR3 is TGTGCCAGTAGTCCCCCCTCTTCTATAGCGGGGAAAGAGACCCAGTACTTC.

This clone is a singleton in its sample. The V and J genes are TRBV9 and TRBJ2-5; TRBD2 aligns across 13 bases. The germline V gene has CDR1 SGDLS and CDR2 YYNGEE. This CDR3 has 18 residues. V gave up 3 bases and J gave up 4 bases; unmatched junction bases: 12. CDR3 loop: CASSAGLAGDRGGETQYF. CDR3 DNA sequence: TGTGCCAGCAGCGCAGGACTAGCGGGAGATAGGGGGGGAGAGACCCAGTACTTC.

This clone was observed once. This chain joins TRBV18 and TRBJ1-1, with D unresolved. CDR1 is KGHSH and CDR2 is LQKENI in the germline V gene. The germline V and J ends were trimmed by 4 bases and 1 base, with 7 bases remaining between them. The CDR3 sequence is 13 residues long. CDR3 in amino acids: CASSRTPNTEAFF. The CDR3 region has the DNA TGTGCCAGCTCACGCACACCGAACACTGAAGCTTTCTTT.